Following are 23 T cell receptor beta chains from one sample sequenced in a study of blood T cell repertoires in COVID-19. Only in-frame clones appear in the TCRdb table, and some are missing; sequencing was by immunoSEQ multiplex PCR. Among 200,000 to 250,000 clones listed, roughly 85% were seen once. Sample: peripheral blood. The receptors come from a woman between 65 and 79 years old with COVID-19, enrolled during active disease.

In this sample, this clone turned up a few times. The chain recombines TRBV4-1 with TRBJ1-5; 8 bases map to TRBD1. CDR1 is MGHRA and CDR2 is YSYEKL in the germline V gene. This CDR3 contains 13 residues. With V trimmed by 8 bases and J by 5 bases, 5 bases remained unmatched. CDR3 nucleotide sequence: TGCGCCAGCTCCGGACAGGGCGATCAGCCCCAGCATTTT. This encodes CASSGQGDQPQHF.

V gene TRBV6-2 or TRBV6-3 combines with J gene TRBJ1-2; 7 nucleotides agree with TRBD1. V gave up 1 base and J gave up 7 bases; unmatched junction bases: 6. CDR1 MNHEY and CDR2 SVGEGT come from the germline V gene. The CDR3 consists of 14 residues. As DNA, the CDR3 is TGTGCCAGCAGTTACTTTCAGGGGGTTATTGGCTACACCTTC. It translates to CASSYFQGVIGYTF.

V usage is TRBV5-6 and J usage is TRBJ1-5; 7 nucleotides line up with TRBD1. The CDR3 runs 15 residues. CDR1 and CDR2 (germline): SGHDT, YYEEEE. The ends lost 0 bases at V and 6 bases at J; junction bases unmatched: 6. The CDR3 nucleotides read TGTGCCAGCAGCTTGGACGGACAGGTCAGTCAGCCCCAGCATTTT. Protein product: CASSLDGQVSQPQHF.

The V call is TRBV11-2, the J call TRBJ1-1, with D hard to call. This CDR3 region has 13 residues. Per germline, CDR1 SGHAT and CDR2 FQNNGV. V was clipped by 5 bases and J by 2 bases, with 9 bases between them. CDR3 bases: TGTGCCAGCAGCCCTCGGTTAAACACTGAAGCTTTCTTT. This translates into CASSPRLNTEAFF.

The rearrangement joins TRBV9 to TRBJ2-5; TRBD2 agrees at 8 bases. V was clipped by 7 bases and J by 4 bases; unmatched bases: 12. This CDR3 region has 15 residues. Germline CDR1 SGDLS, CDR2 YYNGEE. This CDR3 reads CASGSHAGGRETQYF. CDR3 bases: TGTGCCAGCGGAAGTCATGCGGGAGGTAGAGAGACCCAGTACTTC.

The chain carries TRBV27 and TRBJ1-4; D unclear. The V end lost 3 bases, the J end lost 4 bases, and 15 bases lay between the germline ends. Germline lookup yields CDR1 MNHEY and CDR2 SMNVEV (reference sequence). The CDR3 runs to 16 residues. The CDR3 bases are TGTGCCAGCAGTTTTGGACTCAGCGGCGGTAATGAAAAACTGTTTTTT. Encoded protein: CASSFGLSGGNEKLFF.

This sequence joins TRBV6-2 or TRBV6-3 and TRBJ2-1; TRBD2 aligns across 9 bases. V lost 4 bases, J lost 1 base, and 2 bases stayed unmatched. CDR1 is MNHEY, CDR2 SVGEGT, per germline. The CDR3 is 15 amino acids. The CDR3 protein is CASSWLAGSYNEQFF. The CDR3 DNA follows: TGTGCCAGCAGTTGGCTAGCGGGATCCTACAATGAGCAGTTCTTC.

The J gene is TRBJ1-3, the V gene TRBV3-1 (or the pseudogene TRBV3-2); D is uncertain. Germline V gives CDR1 LGHDT, CDR2 YNNKEL (reference sequence). This CDR3 is built from 15 residues. Trimming removed 0 bases at V and 0 bases at J, with 6 bases between. Here the CDR3 reads CASSQEQNSGNTIYF. The CDR3 nucleotides are TGTGCCAGCAGCCAAGAACAGAACTCTGGAAACACCATATATTTT.

Regarding this clone: One end of the junction does not line up with germline, which may come from a read error. The V gene is TRBV7-7, the J gene TRBJ2-5, with a tentative D call TRBD1 (6 bases). Looked up from germline, CDR1 is SSHAT and CDR2 is FNYEAQ (reference sequence). CDR3 length equals 15 residues. As DNA, the CDR3 is TGTGCTAGCAGCTTTTTAAGGGGGACGGGGGAGACCCAGTACTTC. Translation gives CASSFLRGTGETQYF.

This chain links TRBV18 with TRBJ2-7; 11 bases are shared with TRBD2. The CDR3 spans 15 residues. V was pared by 5 bases and J by 0 bases, with 3 bases of the junction left unmatched. The germline V gene encodes CDR1 KGHSH and CDR2 LQKENI. CDR3 nucleotides: TGTGCCAGCTCAGAGACTAGCGGGGTCTCCTACGAGCAGTACTTC. It yields the protein CASSETSGVSYEQYF.

V usage is TRBV19 and J usage is TRBJ1-1; D perhaps matches TRBD1 (5 bases). Germline loops: CDR1 LNHDA, CDR2 SQIVND (reference sequence). V dropped 7 bases and J dropped 2 bases, with 20 bases sitting between them. The CDR3 contains 16 residues. CDR3 coding DNA: TGTGCCAGTACCTCCCTCCAGGGTTCAGAAAACACTGAAGCTTTCTTT. As protein: CASTSLQGSENTEAFF.

This clone was recorded only once. The chain combines TRBV4-1 with TRBJ2-1, with 14 positions matching TRBD2. J was trimmed by 7 bases and V by 4 bases; bases with no gene match: 3. CDR3 length equals 15 residues. The germline V gene has CDR1 MGHRA and CDR2 YSYEKL. The CDR3 sequence: CASSPGLAGVNEQFF. CDR3 DNA: TGCGCCAGCAGCCCGGGACTAGCGGGAGTTAATGAGCAGTTCTTC.

The gene calls are TRBV7-2 and TRBJ1-1; D is undetermined. From germline, CDR1 is SGHTA and CDR2 FQGNSA. Deletions cut 1 base from V and 4 bases from J, with 13 bases between. There are 15 residues in the CDR3. CDR3 nucleotides: TGTGCCAGCAGCTTAGATACTGGTGGAGGCACTGAAGCTTTCTTT. As protein: CASSLDTGGGTEAFF.

The chain combines TRBV7-9 with TRBJ1-5, with D tentatively TRBD1 (6 bases). In germline, CDR1 is SEHNR, CDR2 FQNEAQ (reference sequence). The CDR3 length is 16 residues. The V end was cut by 1 base, the J end by 0 bases, with 10 bases between. CDR3 sequence (DNA): TGTGCCAGCAGCTTAGGCAGGGGTGGTAGCAATCAGCCCCAGCATTTT. Protein product: CASSLGRGGSNQPQHF.

This sequence joins TRBV18 and TRBJ1-1; no definite D call. This CDR3 is built from 16 residues. Trimming removed 3 bases at V and 6 bases at J, with 20 bases between. CDR1 KGHSH and CDR2 LQKENI come from the germline V gene. CDR3 DNA sequence: TGTGCCAGCTCACCCAAACACTTACCCGGAGGCCCTGAAGCTTTCTTT. It specifies CASSPKHLPGGPEAFF.

This clone turned up a few times. This rearrangement joins TRBV11-2 to TRBJ2-1, with 12 positions matching TRBD2. Germline assignment: CDR1 SGHAT and CDR2 FQNNGV. The CDR3 is 19 residues long. V lost 4 bases and J lost 3; bases outside the gene matches: 13. The CDR3 region is CASSSQTSGGLRYYNEQFF. The CDR3 DNA reads TGTGCCAGCAGCTCGCAGACTAGCGGGGGCCTCCGGTACTACAATGAGCAGTTCTTC. The full variable domain, rest sourced from reference TRBV11-2 and TRBJ2-1, is EAGVAQSPRYKIIEKRQSVAFWCNPISGHATLYWYQQILGQGPKLLIQFQNNGVVDDSQLPKDRFSAERLKGVDSTLKIQPAKLEDSAVYLCASSSQTSGGLRYYNEQFFGPGTRLTVL.

This clone was picked up one time. The V and J genes are TRBV7-3 and TRBJ2-2; D uncertain. CDR1 and CDR2 (germline): SGHTA, FQGTGA. The CDR3 runs to 15 residues. The V end lost 0 bases, the J end lost 1 base, and 6 bases lay between the germline ends. The CDR3 is CASSLTQKNTGELFF. For the CDR3, the DNA is TGTGCCAGCAGCTTAACCCAGAAGAACACCGGGGAGCTGTTTTTT.

On this clone: Within the sample, other DNA sequences also encode this same CDR3. The rearrangement links TRBV5-1 to TRBJ2-3; possible D gene TRBD2, 5 bases. Germline V gene lookup returns CDR1 SGHRS and CDR2 YFSETQ. With 0 bases removed from V and 0 bases from J, the gap between germline ends came to 8 bases. The CDR3 spans 15 residues. CDR3 region: CASSLEGASTDTQYF. CDR3 DNA: TGCGCCAGCAGCTTGGAGGGAGCTAGCACAGATACGCAGTATTTT.

This chain links TRBV7-2 with TRBJ2-7; no reliable D call. Trimming took 0 bases from V and 7 from J, leaving 10 bases between them. This CDR3 has 13 residues. The V gene's germline CDR1 is SGHTA and CDR2 FQGNSA. The CDR3 is CASSLARTQEQYF. The CDR3, as DNA: TGTGCCAGCAGCTTAGCGAGAACTCAAGAGCAGTACTTC. The complete variable domain, with remaining parts taken from reference TRBV7-2 and TRBJ2-7, reads GAGVSQSPSNKVTEKGKDVELRCDPISGHTALYWYRQSLGQGLEFLIYFQGNSAPDKSGLPSDRFSAERTGGSVSTLTIQRTQQEDSAVYLCASSLARTQEQYFGPGTRLTVT.

The J gene is TRBJ1-2, the V gene TRBV19, with 7 bases aligning to TRBD1. The junction had 10 bases not matched to a gene; V was cut back by 5 bases and J by 4 bases. The length of the CDR3 is 15 residues. CDR1 and CDR2 (germline): LNHDA, SQIVND (reference sequence). The chain's CDR3 is CASSSGTVEPYGYTF. The CDR3 DNA follows: TGTGCCAGTAGTTCCGGGACAGTCGAACCCTATGGCTACACCTTC.

The chain uses TRBV5-6 and TRBJ2-7; 9 bases map to TRBD1. The CDR3 consists of 13 residues. Germline V gene data show CDR1 as SGHDT and CDR2 as YYEEEE. Trimming removed 4 bases from V and 4 bases from J; junction bases left unmatched: 3. CDR3 DNA: TGTGCCAGCAGCAGGGACAGGGATTACGAGCAGTACTTC. Translation gives CASSRDRDYEQYF.

V usage is TRBV6-5 and J usage is TRBJ2-1; the D gene is possibly TRBD1 (6 bases). Germline V gene sequence: CDR1 MNHEY, CDR2 SVGAGI. Trimming took 6 bases from V and 4 from J, leaving 16 bases between them. CDR3 size: 15 residues. In DNA, the CDR3 is TGTGCCAGCAGACAGCCCGGGACAAGTTACAATGAGCAGTTCTTC. It is translated as CASRQPGTSYNEQFF.

The rearrangement uses TRBV4-3 and TRBJ2-6, with 7 bases matching TRBD1. V trimming: 3 bases; J trimming: 2 bases; junction bases outside the gene matches: 4. This CDR3 comprises 16 residues. The germline V gene has CDR1 LGHNA and CDR2 YSLEER. CDR3 coding DNA: TGCGCCAGCAGCCATGCTGACAGGGCTGGGGCCAACGTCCTGACTTTC. It codes for CASSHADRAGANVLTF.